This TCR beta chain was captured in a study of T cell responses to AZD1222 COVID-19 vaccine. The study, taken as a whole, reports: Unmutated regions of variants are reportedly targeted by nearly half of spike-specific TCRs. Seropositive at baseline were only a handful of AZD1222 recipients. Repertoire sampling happened only post peak T cell response.

Note on this clone: Its antigen is currently unknown.

V dropped 2 bases and J dropped 4 bases, with 17 bases sitting between them. From germline, CDR1 is LGHNT and CDR2 FRNRAP. This CDR3 has 16 residues. Using immunoSEQ multiplex PCR, the repertoire was profiled, and TCRdb retains in-frame clones only, with some absent. The sample includes 140,000 to 150,000 clones, about 93% seen only once; the top ten take roughly 2%. The material was peripheral blood, obtained on day 0 of AZD1222 vaccination. The genes are TRBV12-5 and TRBJ1-2, with D possibly being TRBD1 (6 bases). This clonotype originated in an adult in good health. CDR3 DNA sequence: TGTGCTAGTGGTTTGACCCGTGGGACAAAGCCCTATGGCTACACCTTC. Encoded protein: CASGLTRGTKPYGYTF.